The 32 T cell receptor beta chains below all came from one sample that was sequenced in a study of blood T cell repertoires in COVID-19. Libraries were prepared by immunoSEQ multiplex PCR; TCRdb keeps only in-frame clonotypes and omits some of them. The table shows 250,000 or so clones, with around 90% occurring only once. Input material: PBMCs or T cells enriched from blood (not recorded which). These receptors all come from a man aged 25-45 years who had recovered from COVID-19.

This rearrangement joins TRBV7-8 to TRBJ2-7, with TRBD2 as a possible D gene (5 bases). The V and J ends lost 5 bases and 8 bases respectively, with 16 bases between them. CDR1 SGHVS and CDR2 FQNEAQ come from the germline V gene. This CDR3 contains 13 residues. Here the CDR3 reads CASSPDARDKQYF. CDR3 nucleotide sequence: TGTGCCAGCAGCCCGGACGCGAGGGATAAGCAGTACTTC.

The rearrangement uses TRBV6-5 and TRBJ2-5; 7 bases align to TRBD2. V trimming: 6 bases; J trimming: 4 bases; junction bases outside the gene matches: 11. Germline CDR1 MNHEY, CDR2 SVGAGI. The CDR3 length is 15 residues. CDR3 coding DNA: TGTGCCAGCAGACCCGGCCGCGGGGGTTTAGAGACCCAGTACTTC. Translating gives CASRPGRGGLETQYF.

The rearrangement uses TRBV19 and TRBJ2-3, with 10 bases identical to TRBD1. CDR1 and CDR2 from the germline V gene are LNHDA and SQIVND (reference sequence). With 7 bases clipped from V and 0 bases from J, the junction kept 10 bases outside the gene matches. The CDR3 runs 17 residues. The CDR3 DNA follows: TGTGCCAGTACCACCCGAAGGGACAGGGGTAGCACAGATACGCAGTATTTT. It encodes CASTTRRDRGSTDTQYF.

The CDR3 DNA sequence: TGCGCCAGCAGCCAAGGGCTCGACAATCAGCCCCAGCATTTT. It yields the protein CASSQGLDNQPQHF. V gene TRBV4-3 combines with J gene TRBJ1-5; D gene ambiguous. The germline CDR1 and CDR2 sequences are LGHNA and YSLEER. Deletions cut 1 base from V and 3 bases from J, with 7 bases between. The CDR3 is 14 residues long.

The V call is TRBV19, the J call TRBJ2-2, with D possibly matching TRBD2 (6 bases). Trimming removed 10 bases from V and 2 bases from J, with 17 bases in between. Germline values: CDR1 LNHDA, CDR2 SQIVND (reference sequence). The CDR3 has 15 residues. The CDR3 is CATAGLAANTGELFF. CDR3 DNA: TGTGCCACGGCGGGGTTAGCGGCCAACACCGGGGAGCTGTTTTTT.

The rearrangement joins TRBV7-2 to TRBJ2-4; D is perhaps TRBD2 (6 bases). In germline, CDR1 is SGHTA, CDR2 FQGNSA. Trimming stripped 5 bases from V and 0 bases from J, with 14 bases between. The CDR3 has 16 amino acids. CDR3 region: CASSPQWDLAKNIQYF. CDR3 nucleotide sequence: TGTGCCAGCAGCCCCCAGTGGGACTTAGCCAAAAACATTCAGTACTTC.

This chain uses TRBV23-1 with TRBJ2-3; 7 bases fit TRBD1. TRBV23-1 falls under the ORF class, with uncertain function. CDR3 length: 16 residues. Trimming at V came to 7 bases and at J to 6 bases, leaving 16 bases not matched to a gene. This CDR3 is CASIDRVLPATDTQYF. The CDR3 nucleotides are TGCGCCAGCATTGACAGGGTCCTACCCGCGACGGATACGCAGTATTTT.

CDR3 nucleotide sequence: TGTGCCAGCAGCTTGAGCCCAAACACCGGGGAGCTGTTTTTT. It is translated as CASSLSPNTGELFF. The V and J genes are TRBV7-3 and TRBJ2-2; D remains ambiguous. The V gene's germline CDR1 is SGHTA and CDR2 FQGTGA. CDR3 length: 14 amino acids. V was shortened by 3 bases and J by 2 bases, with 7 bases between the two germline ends.

The CDR3 DNA sequence: TGTGCCAGCAGTTACGACAGGCGACGGATCGAGCAGTACTTC. It yields the protein CASSYDRRRIEQYF. The chain is built from TRBV6-5 and TRBJ2-7, with D possibly matching TRBD1 (6 bases). Germline V gene lookup returns CDR1 MNHEY and CDR2 SVGAGI. V lost 2 bases and J lost 6, with 14 bases in between. There are 14 residues in the CDR3.

V and J are TRBV27 and TRBJ2-7; the match to TRBD1 covers 7 bases. Per germline, CDR1 MNHEY and CDR2 SMNVEV (reference sequence). The CDR3 contains 15 residues. Unmatched junction bases numbered 12, after V lost 6 bases and J lost 4 bases. CDR3 in DNA: TGTGCCAGCAGAAAAGAACAGGGGTTTGGGTACGAGCAGTACTTC. Translating gives CASRKEQGFGYEQYF.

The J gene is TRBJ2-7, the V gene TRBV28; 9 bases line up with TRBD1. With V trimmed by 2 bases and J by 2 bases, 7 bases remained unmatched. Germline CDR1 reads MDHEN; CDR2 reads SYDVKM. This CDR3 is built from 16 residues. The CDR3 here is CASSLGTGLKTYEQYF. CDR3 nucleotide sequence: TGTGCCAGCAGTTTAGGGACAGGGCTCAAGACCTACGAGCAGTACTTC.

CDR3 protein: CSVDGGAGADEQYF. CDR3 bases: TGCAGCGTTGATGGGGGGGCGGGGGCCGACGAGCAGTACTTC. The rearrangement joins TRBV29-1 to TRBJ2-7, with a tentative D call TRBD2 (7 bases). V was cut by 3 bases and J by 5 bases, with 17 bases left in between. CDR1 and CDR2 from the germline V gene are SQVTM and ANQGSEA. This CDR3 is 14 amino acids long.

The J gene is TRBJ2-1, the V gene TRBV3-1 (or the pseudogene TRBV3-2); 13 bases are shared with TRBD2. J lost 9 bases, V lost 5 bases, and 10 bases had no gene match. Germline V gene sequence: CDR1 LGHDT, CDR2 YNNKEL (reference sequence). CDR3 length: 16 residues. CDR3 nucleotide sequence: TGTGCCAGCAGCTCGGGACTAGCGGGATTTGTGGGTGAGCAGTTCTTC. Protein: CASSSGLAGFVGEQFF.

The chain combines TRBV5-4 with TRBJ1-4; 9 positions agree with TRBD1. V trimming: 0 bases; J trimming: 8 bases; junction bases outside the gene matches: 5. Germline-derived CDR1 and CDR2 are SGHNT and YYREEE (reference sequence). The CDR3 is made up of 15 amino acids. CDR3 residues: CASSLGGQGNEKLFF. The CDR3 nucleotides are TGTGCCAGCAGCTTGGGGGGACAGGGAAACGAAAAACTGTTTTTT.

This chain uses TRBV7-8 with TRBJ1-1; possible D gene TRBD1, 6 bases. The V gene lost 6 bases and the J gene lost 8 bases, with 19 bases spanning the gap. CDR1 is SGHVS and CDR2 is FQNEAQ in the germline V gene. The CDR3 is made up of 14 amino acids. The CDR3 loop is CASRGGDGRLEAFF. CDR3 in DNA: TGTGCCAGCAGAGGGGGTGACGGAAGGTTGGAAGCTTTCTTT. Together with reference TRBV7-8 and TRBJ1-1, the CDR3 gives the full variable domain: GAGVSQSPRYKVAKRGQDVALRCDPISGHVSLFWYQQALGQGPEFLTYFQNEAQLDKSGLPSDRFFAERPEGSVSTLKIQRTQQEDSAVYLCASRGGDGRLEAFFGQGTRLTVV.

The genes are TRBV4-1 and TRBJ2-7, with 11 bases matching TRBD2. The V gene's germline CDR1 is MGHRA and CDR2 YSYEKL. J lost 1 base, V lost 1 base, and 0 bases had no gene match. This CDR3 is built from 15 residues. CDR3: CASSQGLAGSYEQYF. In DNA form, the CDR3 reads TGCGCCAGCAGCCAAGGACTAGCGGGGTCCTACGAGCAGTACTTC.

This chain joins TRBV4-1 and TRBJ2-2, with 7 bases lining up with TRBD2. V was pared by 4 bases and J by 7 bases, with 6 bases of the junction left unmatched. The V gene's germline CDR1 is MGHRA and CDR2 YSYEKL. The CDR3 length is 14 residues. CDR3 region: CASSLGTTIGELFF. CDR3 in DNA: TGCGCCAGCAGCCTAGGGACTACTATCGGGGAGCTGTTTTTT.

This clone was picked up a small number of times. The rearrangement links TRBV4-2 to TRBJ2-7, with D perhaps matching TRBD2 (5 bases). Per the germline V gene, CDR1 is LGHNA and CDR2 is YNFKEQ. The V gene lost 0 bases and the J gene lost 2 bases, with 11 bases spanning the gap. This CDR3 spans 15 amino acids. As DNA, the CDR3 is TGTGCCAGCAGCCAAGATCGGACTTTTACCTACGAGCAGTACTTC. Its translation is CASSQDRTFTYEQYF.

This clone was seen only a few times. This rearrangement joins TRBV11-2 to TRBJ2-1; 7 bases line up with TRBD2. CDR3 length: 13 residues. Trimming took 5 bases from V and 8 from J; bases not matched to a gene: 6. Germline V gene lookup returns CDR1 SGHAT and CDR2 FQNNGV. Here the CDR3 DNA reads TGTGCCAGCAGCAGCGGGGCCCGAGATGAGCAGTTCTTC. Translation: CASSSGARDEQFF.

V and J are TRBV4-1 and TRBJ1-1; no reliable D call. The CDR3 length is 13 residues. The germline V and J ends were trimmed by 8 bases and 6 bases, with 16 bases remaining between them. CDR1 and CDR2 (germline): MGHRA, YSYEKL. CDR3 coding DNA: TGCGCCAGCCGCGAGCCAGGTATACCTGAAGCTTTCTTT. Protein: CASREPGIPEAFF.

V and J are TRBV18 and TRBJ2-1, with 10 bases aligning to TRBD2. CDR3 length: 17 residues. The trim removed 0 bases at V and 8 bases at J, leaving 10 bases unmatched. Germline V gives CDR1 KGHSH, CDR2 LQKENI. CDR3: CASSPPASGGSGDEQFF. The CDR3 coding sequence is TGTGCCAGCTCACCACCTGCTAGCGGGGGTAGTGGGGATGAGCAGTTCTTC.

The genes are TRBV27 and TRBJ2-1; D gene unclear. CDR1 and CDR2 (germline): MNHEY, SMNVEV (reference sequence). The CDR3 length is 16 residues. V was clipped by 5 bases and J by 0 bases, with 14 bases between them. The CDR3 sequence is CASSDGRLSSYNEQFF. Here the CDR3 DNA reads TGTGCCAGCAGTGATGGCAGACTGAGCTCCTACAATGAGCAGTTCTTC.

Written as DNA, the CDR3 is TGTGCCAGCAGCTTAAGTATACAGGGGATCACAGATACGCAGTATTTT. Residues: CASSLSIQGITDTQYF. This chain links TRBV7-9 with TRBJ2-3; 7 nucleotides match TRBD1. The CDR3 extends over 16 amino acids. The V segment lost 2 bases and the J segment 2 bases; nucleotides outside the gene matches: 7. Germline CDR1 is SEHNR and CDR2 is FQNEAQ (reference sequence).

The rearrangement links TRBV4-1 to TRBJ2-2; D uncertain. CDR1 and CDR2 (germline): MGHRA, YSYEKL. V shed 1 base and J shed 4 bases, with 10 bases lying between them. This CDR3 spans 15 amino acids. Written as DNA, the CDR3 is TGCGCCAGCAGCCAAGCTAGGCGGAGCACCGGGGAGCTGTTTTTT. This gives the protein CASSQARRSTGELFF.

V is TRBV18 and J is TRBJ2-3; D gene ambiguous. CDR3 length equals 12 residues. Germline CDR1 is KGHSH and CDR2 is LQKENI. Trimming took off 4 bases at V and 6 bases at J, with 8 bases between the two ends. Here the CDR3 reads CASSHPLDTQYF. DNA of the CDR3: TGTGCCAGCTCACATCCCCTTGATACGCAGTATTTT.

The chain combines TRBV6-2 or TRBV6-3 with TRBJ1-5, with 7 nucleotides matching TRBD1. Germline CDR1 and CDR2: MNHEY and SVGEGT. The CDR3 has 17 residues. V shed 2 bases and J 1 base; nucleotides not matched to a gene: 8. CDR3 DNA sequence: TGTGCCAGCAGTTACCCGGACAGGTTTAAGAGCAATCAGCCCCAGCATTTT. Protein: CASSYPDRFKSNQPQHF.

The chain has TRBV6-5 and TRBJ2-7; D remains unclear. The germline V gene has CDR1 MNHEY and CDR2 SVGAGI. This CDR3 region has 12 residues. V lost 5 bases and J 6 bases, leaving 11 bases between the germline ends. In DNA form, the CDR3 reads TGTGCCAGCAGTCCACAATCGGGCGAGCAGTACTTC. Residues: CASSPQSGEQYF.

To note about this clone: An end of the junction differs from the germline gene, which may be a read error. The chain links TRBV11-2 to TRBJ2-1, with 11 bases identical to TRBD2. This CDR3 contains 16 residues. The germline V gene encodes CDR1 SGHAT and CDR2 FQNNGV. In nucleotides, the CDR3 is TGTGCCAGCAGCATAGAGGGACTAGCGGCTTACAATGAGCAGTTCTTC. It encodes CASSIEGLAAYNEQFF.

V is TRBV7-9 and J is TRBJ2-3, with D uncertain. CDR1 is SEHNR, CDR2 FQNEAQ, per germline (reference sequence). With 5 bases removed from V and 2 bases from J, the gap between germline ends came to 17 bases. The CDR3 extends over 16 amino acids. The CDR3: CASSANGLRFTDTQYF. Here the CDR3 DNA reads TGTGCCAGCAGCGCTAATGGGCTAAGATTCACAGATACGCAGTATTTT.

This clone occurred once. The chain employs TRBV3-1 (or the pseudogene TRBV3-2) and TRBJ1-2, with D unresolved. The CDR3 is 12 amino acids. The germline V and J ends were trimmed by 1 base and 8 bases, with 8 bases remaining between them. Germline CDR1 is LGHDT and CDR2 is YNNKEL (reference sequence). Here the CDR3 reads CASSQGAGGYTF. CDR3 DNA sequence: TGTGCCAGCAGCCAAGGGGCGGGCGGCTACACCTTC.

The rearrangement joins TRBV25-1 to TRBJ1-2, with D maybe TRBD1 (5 bases). This CDR3 is built from 13 residues. In germline, CDR1 is MGHDK, CDR2 SYGVNS. Between the trimmed V and J ends, which lost 3 bases and 3 bases, there was a span of 8 bases. CDR3 region: CASSELRDYGYTF. CDR3 nucleotides: TGTGCCAGCAGTGAGCTCAGGGACTATGGCTACACCTTC.

V is TRBV5-1 and J is TRBJ2-1, with TRBD2 matching 9 bases. The CDR3 consists of 15 residues. J lost 4 bases, V lost 3 bases, and 5 bases had no gene match. Germline V gene lookup returns CDR1 SGHRS and CDR2 YFSETQ. The CDR3, as DNA: TGCGCCAGCAGCTCAGCGGGAGGCGGGTACAATGAGCAGTTCTTC. Translating gives CASSSAGGGYNEQFF.